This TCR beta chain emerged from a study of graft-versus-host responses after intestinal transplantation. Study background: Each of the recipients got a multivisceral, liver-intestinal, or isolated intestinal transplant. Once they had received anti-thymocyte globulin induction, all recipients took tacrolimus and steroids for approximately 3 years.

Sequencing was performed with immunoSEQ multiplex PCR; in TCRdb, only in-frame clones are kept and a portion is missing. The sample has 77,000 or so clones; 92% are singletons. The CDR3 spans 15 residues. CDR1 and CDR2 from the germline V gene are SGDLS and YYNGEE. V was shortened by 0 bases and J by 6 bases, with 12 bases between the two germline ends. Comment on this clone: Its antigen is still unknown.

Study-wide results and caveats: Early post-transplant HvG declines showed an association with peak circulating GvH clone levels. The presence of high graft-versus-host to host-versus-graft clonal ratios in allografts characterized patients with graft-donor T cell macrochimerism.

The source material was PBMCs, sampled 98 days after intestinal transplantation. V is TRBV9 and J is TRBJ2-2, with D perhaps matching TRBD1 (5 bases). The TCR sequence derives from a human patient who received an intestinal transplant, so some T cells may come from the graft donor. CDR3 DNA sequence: TGTGCCAGCAGCGTAGTCCAGGGCTTCTCCGGGGAGCTGTTTTTT. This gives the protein CASSVVQGFSGELFF.